The following is a TCR beta chain sequence with its context. Its specificity is not known. This entry belongs to a study of post-analysis software for immune sequencing data. Overall study: Recorded disease courses covered relapsing-remitting, secondary progressive and progressive-relapsing multiple sclerosis. Some patients had no subtype annotation. Overall study results and limits: Significantly decreased normalized Chao1 diversity was recorded for multiple sclerosis patients relative to controls.

Prepared libraries of TCR beta cDNA carried unique molecular identifiers. T cells numbering roughly 0.9 to 10 million yielded cDNA molecules that totaled roughly 500,000. TCRdb passed the PCR reads through MiXCR, listing each CDR3 protein once. Of about 820,000 distinct CDR3 sequences listed, around 53% are singletons. This sequence originates from a girl aged 10 to 17 with multiple sclerosis. Source material: blood.

The CDR3 sequence: CSVGTGTNYGYTF. The CDR3 DNA reads as TGCAGCGTTGGCACAGGAACTAACTATGGCTACACCTTC. The chain carries TRBV29-1 and TRBJ1-2; D is possibly TRBD1 (5 bases). The CDR3 consists of 13 residues. V was shortened by 4 bases and J by 0 bases, with 9 bases between the two germline ends. Germline V CDR1 and CDR2: SQVTM, ANQGSEA.